The sequence of this T cell receptor (beta chain) was determined in a study of blood T cell repertoires in COVID-19 (TCRdb year 2020). About the study as a whole: Samples from collaborators originated in the United States, Italy and Spain and spanned both the acute and convalescent phases of COVID-19. The prospective study material was composed of cDNA or gDNA derived from T cells, B-cell-depleted T cells, or PBMCs. The dataset comprised deeply sampled blood TCRbeta repertoires from subjects exposed to, actively infected with, or recovered from COVID-19. The repertoires were released in a freely available public database intended as a resource for research on the immune response to SARS-CoV-2. Samples came from the ongoing ImmuneRACE study (first 160 participants) plus 1,254 subjects from 6 global collaborators. Sample metadata almost always included a de-identified subject ID, COVID-19 status, age in years and sex. Where available, HLA class I and class II types were taken from metadata supplied by the sample provider and were not determined by assay-based typing. What the authors observed across the whole study: The quantity of clinical and demographic metadata differed by source and by participant and was supplied without curation.

This clone was seen just once. This receptor's antigen is unknown. No qualities accompany the bases; no much larger clone lies one base away. Trimming leaves V shorter by 4 bases and J shorter by 3 bases, with the junction holding 11 bases beyond the gene matches. The germline V gene gives CDR1 as KGHDR and CDR2 as SFDVKD. Including cysteine and phenylalanine, the CDR3 has 17 amino acids. Here the CDR3 DNA is all that survives: 51 bases in frame from base 1. TCRbeta CDR3 regions were amplified from genomic DNA by means of the immunoSEQ Assay, a bias-controlled multiplex PCR. In the source study's methods: Within the assay, amplification of reference gene primers was used to estimate how many nucleated cells each sample contained. Sequence reads were collapsed and filtered to measure the absolute abundance of every unique TCRbeta CDR3 rearrangement. For each sample, productive Simpson clonality was calculated as the square root of Simpson's diversity index over productive rearrangements. What TCRdb holds here is the immuneACCESS table cut down to in-frame rearrangements. Part of the clones is not present; checked against another copy, under half of the missing clones reflect an unresolved V gene, and the others are unexplained. The DNA was the basis for D and trimming; V, J and clone size are from that table. Recorded for this sample are 330,000 or so clones; approximately 91% of them occurred a single time. The ten top clones hold 0.85% to 1.3% of the sample.

Participants in the prospective study were aged about 18 to 95 years, lived in about two dozen United States geographic areas, and enrolled through a virtual design. Cohort assignment in the prospective study relied on participant-reported clinical history from a screening survey and a study questionnaire. Exposed participants had been in contact, within 2 weeks of entering the study, with a person who had a PCR-confirmed or clinician-diagnosed case of COVID-19. In the prospective study, whole blood, serum and a nasopharyngeal or oropharyngeal swab were collected from each participant by mobile phlebotomists. Participants in the prospective study had the option to provide additional blood draws and questionnaires over an approximately two-month period. Before DNA extraction, prospective study blood samples were shipped either frozen or at room temperature.

The TCR sequence derives from a woman in her 30s who had been exposed to COVID-19. This receptor chain uses TRBV24-1 and TRBJ2-1, and TRBD2 matches 7 of the central bases. The sequencing sample was made of PBMCs or T cells enriched from blood (not recorded which). The CDR3 has the sequence CATSDGPLAEIYNEQFF. The DNA reads TGTGCCACCAGTGACGGACCCCTAGCGGAGATCTACAATGAGCAGTTCTTC.